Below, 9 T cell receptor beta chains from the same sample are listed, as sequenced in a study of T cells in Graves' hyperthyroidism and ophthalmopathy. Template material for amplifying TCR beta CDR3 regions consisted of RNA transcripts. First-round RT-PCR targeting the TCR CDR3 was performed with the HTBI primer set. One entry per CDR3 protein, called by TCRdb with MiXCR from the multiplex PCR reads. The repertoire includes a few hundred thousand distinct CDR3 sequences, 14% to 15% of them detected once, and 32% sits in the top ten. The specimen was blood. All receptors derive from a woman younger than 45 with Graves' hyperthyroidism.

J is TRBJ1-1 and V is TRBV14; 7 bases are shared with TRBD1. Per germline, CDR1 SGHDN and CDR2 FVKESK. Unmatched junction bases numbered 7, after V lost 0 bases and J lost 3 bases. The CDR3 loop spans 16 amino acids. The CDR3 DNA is TGTGCCAGCAGCCAAGATACTCGACAGGGAGACACTGAAGCTTTCTTT. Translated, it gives CASSQDTRQGDTEAFF. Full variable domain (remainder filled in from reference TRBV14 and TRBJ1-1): EAGVTQFPSHSVIEKGQTVTLRCDPISGHDNLYWYRRVMGKEIKFLLHFVKESKQDESGMPNNRFLAERTGGTYSTLKVQPAELEDSGVYFCASSQDTRQGDTEAFFGQGTRLTVV.

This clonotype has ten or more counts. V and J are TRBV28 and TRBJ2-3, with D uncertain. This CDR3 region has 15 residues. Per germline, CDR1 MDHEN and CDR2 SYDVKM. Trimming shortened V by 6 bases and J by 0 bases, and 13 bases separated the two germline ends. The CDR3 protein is CASSLRAQSTDTQYF. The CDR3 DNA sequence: TGTGCCAGCAGCCTTCGGGCGCAGAGCACAGATACGCAGTATTTT.

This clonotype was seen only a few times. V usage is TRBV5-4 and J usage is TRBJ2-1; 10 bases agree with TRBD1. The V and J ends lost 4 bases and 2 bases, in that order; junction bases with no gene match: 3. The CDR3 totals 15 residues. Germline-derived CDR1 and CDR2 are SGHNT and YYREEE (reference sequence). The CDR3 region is CASSPDRGAYNEQFF. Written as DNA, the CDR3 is TGTGCCAGCAGCCCGGACAGGGGGGCCTACAATGAGCAGTTCTTC.

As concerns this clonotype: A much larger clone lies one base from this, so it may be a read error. The CDR3 sequence is CASKQKAGTVSYEQHF. The CDR3 DNA sequence: TGTGCCAGCAAACAGAAGGCCGGGACAGTCTCCTACGAGCAGCACTTC. V gene TRBV28 combines with J gene TRBJ2-7; 7 nucleotides match TRBD1. Germline values: CDR1 MDHEN, CDR2 SYDVKM. This CDR3 comprises 16 residues.

The CDR3 protein is CASSHTLAGAIGEQYF. In nucleotides, the CDR3 is TGTGCCAGCAGCCATACTCTAGCGGGGGCTATAGGGGAGCAGTACTTC. The chain is built from TRBV3-1 and TRBJ2-7, with TRBD2 matching over 10 bases. Germline values: CDR1 LGHDT, CDR2 YNNKEL (reference sequence). The CDR3 is 16 amino acids. V dropped 3 bases and J dropped 7; count of bases not matched to a gene: 12.

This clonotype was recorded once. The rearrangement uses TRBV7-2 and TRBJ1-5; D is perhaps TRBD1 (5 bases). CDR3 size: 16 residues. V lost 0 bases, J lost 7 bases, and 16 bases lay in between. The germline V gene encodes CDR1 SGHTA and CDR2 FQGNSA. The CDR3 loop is CASSLAGGRGVQPQHF. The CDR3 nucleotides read TGTGCCAGCAGCTTAGCGGGGGGGAGGGGAGTGCAGCCCCAGCATTTT.

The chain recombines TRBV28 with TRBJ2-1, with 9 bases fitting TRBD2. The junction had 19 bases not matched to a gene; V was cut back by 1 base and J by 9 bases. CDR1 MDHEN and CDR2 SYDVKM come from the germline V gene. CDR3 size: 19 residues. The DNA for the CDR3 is TGTGCCAGCAGTTTATATACGGTGCTGGGCGGGAGGGCCCCCAGTGAGCAGTTCTTC. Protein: CASSLYTVLGGRAPSEQFF.

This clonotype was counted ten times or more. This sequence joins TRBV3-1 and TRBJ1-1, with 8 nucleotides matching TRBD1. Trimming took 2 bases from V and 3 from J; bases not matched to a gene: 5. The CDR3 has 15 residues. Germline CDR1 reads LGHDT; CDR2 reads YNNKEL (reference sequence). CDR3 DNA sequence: TGTGCCAGCAGCCAATTGGACAGGGTGGACACTGAAGCTTTCTTT. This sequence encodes CASSQLDRVDTEAFF.

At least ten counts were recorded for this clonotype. The CDR3 DNA is TGTGCCAGCAGTTCCCTCGGGGGAGGCGGACCCACAGATACGCAGTATTTT. Protein product: CASSSLGGGGPTDTQYF. The J gene is TRBJ2-3, the V gene TRBV27; D perhaps matches TRBD2 (6 bases). Germline CDR1 and CDR2: MNHEY and SMNVEV (reference sequence). This CDR3 has 17 amino acids. Trimming cost V 4 bases and J 2 bases, with 19 bases left between them.